This entry features one T cell receptor beta chain sequence. These data come from a study of shared clonotypes between healthy human individuals. Clones were read by immunoSEQ multiplex PCR, and TCRdb kept only the in-frame ones, dropping some. The sample lists 2 million to 3 million clones; 93% were seen once. Trimming took off 2 bases at V and 9 bases at J, with 14 bases between the two ends. The germline gives CDR1 MDHEN, CDR2 SYDVKM. This CDR3 contains 15 residues. The sample was naive CD4+ T cells from PBMCs. Subset meaning: CD45RA+ positively selected. J is TRBJ1-6 and V is TRBV28; a possible D gene is TRBD1 (6 bases). This TCR was sampled from a young man in good health. Some clones in this sample may be carry-over from other donors' samples. The DNA for the CDR3 is TGTGCCAGCAGTTTAGGACGGGGGGCTACTTCACCCCTCCACTTT. It translates to CASSLGRGATSPLHF.